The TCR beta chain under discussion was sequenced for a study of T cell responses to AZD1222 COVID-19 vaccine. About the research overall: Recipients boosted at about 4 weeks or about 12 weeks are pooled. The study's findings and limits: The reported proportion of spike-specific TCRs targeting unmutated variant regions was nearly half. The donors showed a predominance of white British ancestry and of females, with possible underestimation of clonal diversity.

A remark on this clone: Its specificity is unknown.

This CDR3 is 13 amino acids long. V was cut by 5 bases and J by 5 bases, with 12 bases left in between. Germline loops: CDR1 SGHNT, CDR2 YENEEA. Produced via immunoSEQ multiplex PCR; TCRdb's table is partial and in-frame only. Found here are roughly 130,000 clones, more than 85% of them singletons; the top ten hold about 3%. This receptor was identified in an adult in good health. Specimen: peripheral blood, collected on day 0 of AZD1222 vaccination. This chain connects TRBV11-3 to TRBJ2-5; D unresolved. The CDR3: CASSGSQHETQYF. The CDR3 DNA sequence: TGTGCCAGCAGCGGCTCTCAGCACGAGACCCAGTACTTC.